This T cell receptor (beta chain) was recovered during a study of shared clonotypes between healthy human individuals. About the study: The study used three CD4 naive, three CD4 memory, two CD8 naive and one CD8 memory plate per donor.

This clone has just one count. As yet, its antigen is unknown. The study's findings and limits: Naive subsets usually exceeded memory subsets in estimated richness.

When replicate PCRs were run on sorted subsets, they used 150 to 250 ng DNA, roughly 30,000 T cell genomes. Clones were sequenced by immunoSEQ multiplex PCR, and TCRdb holds only the in-frame ones, with some missing. The data contain approximately 1,500,000 clones, 98% of them singletons. Input material: naive CD4+ T cells sorted from blood. This sample's subset: CD45RA+ positively selected. This TCR was sampled from a young man in good health.

The CDR3 region is CASSHTQTQYF. CDR3 coding DNA: TGTGCCAGCAGCCATACGCAGACCCAGTACTTC. The chain links TRBV14 to TRBJ2-5; D is ambiguous. Trimming took off 3 bases at V and 6 bases at J, with 5 bases between the two ends. CDR3 size: 11 residues. Germline assignment: CDR1 SGHDN and CDR2 FVKESK.